This TCR beta chain was profiled in a study of CD8 T cells in ankylosing spondylitis (TCRdb year 2017). Background on the whole study: The study profiled T cell receptor beta repertoires in healthy donors and ankylosing spondylitis patients to find disease-linked TCR variants. The full study cohort was made up of approximately 27 ankylosing spondylitis patients and 108 healthy donors. Peripheral blood was sampled, and synovial fluid was also collected from ankylosing spondylitis patients. Results and caveats for the whole study, not just this receptor: Some motif variants were previously reported in synovial fluid and blood of reactive arthritis patients, suggesting common disease-initiation mechanisms. Blood from ankylosing spondylitis patients appeared to be characterized by a TCR beta motif composed of eight highly homologous amino acid variants. According to the report, matched synovial fluid samples from ankylosing spondylitis patients were significantly enriched for the disease-linked clones. In peripheral blood, the disease-linked clones were found at relatively low frequencies and had a CD8+ phenotype.

This clonotype was counted many times. Its antigen has not been determined. Per-nucleotide qualities are absent, and no much larger clonotype sits a single base away. TCRdb shows the sequencer as Illumina HiSeq 2500. Quantitative 5'-RACE with molecular barcodes was used to prepare TCR beta libraries. In the authors' own workflow: A new computational method, built on a probabilistic model of VDJ rearrangement, was used to identify disease-linked TCR variants. The public reads were run again by TCRdb, first through fastp at Q25 and then through MiXCR, and only productive beta chains were kept. Entries are consolidated by CDR3 protein sequence, retaining the most common genes and DNA. TCRdb's processing, not the authors', yielded these V and J calls. In this sample the table shows more than 500,000 distinct CDR3 sequences, 5.3% of which occur a single time. The ten largest clonotypes hold roughly 3.3% of the sample.

CDR1 and CDR2 are drawn from the germline V gene: SGHRS, YFSETQ. The trim is 0 bases for V and 0 bases for J, with a gap of 9 bases between the germline ends. Taken from cysteine to phenylalanine, the CDR3 has 15 residues. Of all the DNA, just the CDR3 is kept, 45 bases in frame from base 1. Source material: blood, either unsorted or a sorted T cell fraction (not recorded which). The chain is assembled from TRBV5-1 and TRBJ1-1, with the D gene uncertain. This TCR was sampled from a male donor with ankylosing spondylitis. The sequenced DNA: TGCGCCAGCAGCTTGGGGTTAAGGGTGAACACTGAAGCTTTCTTT. It is translated as CASSLGLRVNTEAFF.